This T cell receptor beta chain was sequenced in a study of blood T cell repertoires in COVID-19. Study at large: The United States, Italy and Spain provided the acute and convalescent COVID-19 samples. T cells, B-cell-depleted T cells, or PBMCs supplied cDNA or gDNA.

The CDR3 is made up of 15 amino acids. Germline V gene sequence: CDR1 KGHSH, CDR2 LQKENI. V lost 1 base to trimming and J lost 2 bases, with 12 bases between them. This table comes from immunoSEQ multiplex PCR, and its TCRdb copy is limited to in-frame clones, with some not included. Among approximately 230,000 clones listed, 85% to 90% were seen once. Sequenced material: PBMCs or T cells enriched from blood (not recorded which). The source is a man aged 35-49 years who had recovered from COVID-19. V and J are TRBV18 and TRBJ2-7; possibly TRBD2 for D (5 bases). The CDR3 region is CASSPQIGRPYEQYF. The DNA for the CDR3 is TGTGCCAGCTCACCACAAATTGGGAGACCCTACGAGCAGTACTTC.